Each of the 26 T cell receptor beta chains below was sequenced from the same sample in a study of shared clonotypes between healthy human individuals. Sequenced by immunoSEQ multiplex PCR; TCRdb stores in-frame clones only, minus some. The sample comprises over 800,000 clones, about 92% of which are singletons, and 24% rests with the top ten. Naive CD8 cells were CD45RO-negative, positively selected for CCR7, excluding terminally differentiated effector memory CD45RA+ cells. Sequences were obtained from naive CD8+ T cells sorted from blood. The receptors derive from a man aged 25-45 years in good health.

The genes are TRBV7-6 and TRBJ2-3; TRBD2 matches 7 bases. Unmatched junction bases numbered 12, after V lost 2 bases and J lost 4 bases. Germline-derived CDR1 and CDR2 are SGHVS and FNYEAQ. This CDR3 is built from 17 residues. The chain's CDR3 is CASSLRPGGGSADTQYF. For the CDR3, the DNA is TGTGCCAGCAGCTTAAGACCGGGAGGCGGGAGCGCAGATACGCAGTATTTT.

The J gene is TRBJ2-1, the V gene TRBV4-2, with D possibly being TRBD2 (6 bases). This CDR3 has 17 residues. Per the germline V gene, CDR1 is LGHNA and CDR2 is YNFKEQ. The V end lost 0 bases, the J end lost 7 bases, and 19 bases lay between the germline ends. This CDR3 reads CASSQETSRNRGNEQFF. The CDR3 DNA sequence: TGTGCCAGCAGCCAAGAGACCTCGCGCAATCGGGGGAATGAGCAGTTCTTC.

This clone was found once. CDR3 sequence (DNA): TGTGCCAGCAGCTTAGAAGGGTATTCTTCCTACGAGCAGTACTTC. It encodes CASSLEGYSSYEQYF. The V call is TRBV11-2, the J call TRBJ2-7; D gene uncertain. CDR1 is SGHAT, CDR2 FQNNGV, per germline. Trimming stripped 0 bases from V and 1 base from J, with 10 bases between. The CDR3 runs 15 residues.

The J gene is TRBJ2-7, the V gene TRBV7-2, with unresolved D. V was pared by 1 base and J by 5 bases, with 9 bases between. The CDR3 is 13 residues long. The V gene's germline CDR1 is SGHTA and CDR2 FQGNSA. The CDR3 DNA reads as TGTGCCAGCAGCTTAGGTTCGGATAACGAGCAGTACTTC. This translates into CASSLGSDNEQYF.

This chain connects TRBV6-5 to TRBJ2-1, with a possible D match to TRBD1 (5 bases). From germline, CDR1 is MNHEY and CDR2 SVGAGI. V was shortened by 2 bases and J by 4 bases, with 9 bases between the two germline ends. The CDR3 loop spans 14 amino acids. The CDR3 DNA is TGTGCCAGCAGTTACGGGGCGGATTACAATGAGCAGTTCTTC. Its protein is CASSYGADYNEQFF.

The chain is built from TRBV7-9 and TRBJ2-7, with D possibly being TRBD1 or TRBD2 (7 bases each). V dropped 6 bases and J dropped 4 bases, with 22 bases sitting between them. Germline V lookup: CDR1 SEHNR, CDR2 FQNEAQ (reference sequence). This CDR3 region has 16 residues. The CDR3 protein is CASSPSGGAPGYEQYF. In DNA form, the CDR3 reads TGTGCCAGCAGTCCATCAGGGGGGGCTCCCGGATACGAGCAGTACTTC.

The chain combines TRBV10-3 with TRBJ2-2; D is perhaps TRBD1 or TRBD2 (5 bases each). CDR3 length equals 16 residues. The germline V gene has CDR1 ENHRY and CDR2 SYGVKD. V lost 0 bases, J lost 4 bases, and 12 bases lay in between. As DNA, the CDR3 is TGTGCCATCAGTGAGTCTGACAGCGGCAGCACCGGGGAGCTGTTTTTT. Its protein product is CAISESDSGSTGELFF.

This clone has only a few counts. This sample includes further DNA sequences coding for the same CDR3. The rearrangement links TRBV5-1 to TRBJ2-3; D tentatively reads TRBD1 or TRBD2 (5 bases each). The germline V gene encodes CDR1 SGHRS and CDR2 YFSETQ. The CDR3 has 14 amino acids. Trimming cost V 0 bases and J 0 bases, with 5 bases left between them. Here the CDR3 reads CASSLGDSTDTQYF. In DNA, the CDR3 is TGCGCCAGCAGCTTGGGGGACAGCACAGATACGCAGTATTTT.

This chain links TRBV5-5 with TRBJ2-5, with a possible D match to TRBD2 (7 bases). Germline CDR1 is SGHKS and CDR2 is YYEKEE (reference sequence). The CDR3 loop spans 14 amino acids. V was cut by 6 bases and J by 4 bases, with 16 bases left in between. The CDR3 DNA reads as TGTGCCAGCACCTATTATCGGGGGGCAGAGACCCAGTACTTC. Translation: CASTYYRGAETQYF.

J is TRBJ1-1 and V is TRBV28; TRBD1 aligns across 7 bases. The germline gives CDR1 MDHEN, CDR2 SYDVKM. Losses at the gene ends were 3 bases for V and 3 bases for J; bases not matched to a gene: 4. The CDR3 runs 14 residues. The CDR3, as DNA: TGTGCCAGCAGTTTGAAGGGGGCGTACACTGAAGCTTTCTTT. It codes for CASSLKGAYTEAFF. Together with reference TRBV28 and TRBJ1-1, the CDR3 gives the full variable domain: DVKVTQSSRYLVKRTGEKVFLECVQDMDHENMFWYRQDPGLGLRLIYFSYDVKMKEKGDIPEGYSVSREKKERFSLILESASTNQTSMYLCASSLKGAYTEAFFGQGTRLTVV.

The chain couples TRBV5-1 to TRBJ2-1, with 7 bases that match TRBD2. Germline values: CDR1 SGHRS, CDR2 YFSETQ. CDR3 length: 16 residues. V gave up 4 bases and J gave up 0 bases; unmatched junction bases: 7. CDR3: CASSRAGTTSYNEQFF. The CDR3 nucleotides are TGCGCCAGCAGCCGGGCCGGGACTACCTCCTACAATGAGCAGTTCTTC.

This sequence joins TRBV9 and TRBJ2-2, with a weak D call TRBD2 (5 bases). The CDR3 is 15 residues long. The V gene's germline CDR1 is SGDLS and CDR2 YYNGEE. The V and J ends lost 0 bases and 7 bases respectively, with 13 bases between them. The CDR3 sequence: CASSVGGREGGELFF. DNA for the CDR3: TGTGCCAGCAGCGTAGGTGGGAGAGAGGGCGGGGAGCTGTTTTTT.

This clone was observed a single time. The chain has TRBV6-5 and TRBJ2-7; TRBD1 might be the D (5 bases). V dropped 6 bases and J dropped 7 bases, with 19 bases sitting between them. CDR1 and CDR2 (germline): MNHEY, SVGAGI. This CDR3 contains 14 residues. The chain's CDR3 is CASSLQVRLGEQYF. Written as DNA, the CDR3 is TGTGCCAGCAGCCTACAGGTCCGGTTGGGGGAGCAGTACTTC.

The chain has TRBV6-5 and TRBJ2-1, with D hard to call. V dropped 5 bases and J dropped 4 bases, with 9 bases sitting between them. Germline V lookup: CDR1 MNHEY, CDR2 SVGAGI. The CDR3 totals 13 residues. CDR3 DNA: TGTGCCAGCAGTAGCAGGATATACAATGAGCAGTTCTTC. As protein: CASSSRIYNEQFF.

The gene calls are TRBV7-9 and TRBJ2-1, with TRBD2 matching 9 bases. Germline CDR1 and CDR2: SEHNR and FQNEAQ (reference sequence). CDR3 length: 14 residues. Trimming took 5 bases from V and 5 from J; bases not matched to a gene: 4. In DNA form, the CDR3 reads TGTGCCAGCAGCCCGGGACTAGCCAACAATGAGCAGTTCTTC. Translated: CASSPGLANNEQFF.

The chain is built from TRBV30 and TRBJ1-1; no reliable D call. V shed 4 bases and J shed 1 base, with 7 bases lying between them. The CDR3 has 12 amino acids. The V gene's germline CDR1 is GTSNPN and CDR2 SVGIG (reference sequence). CDR3 bases: TGTGCCTGGATCTCACAGAACACTGAAGCTTTCTTT. As protein: CAWISQNTEAFF.

This chain uses TRBV5-1 with TRBJ1-5; D might be TRBD1 (6 bases). Germline values: CDR1 SGHRS, CDR2 YFSETQ. Trimming removed 3 bases from V and 5 bases from J, with 12 bases in between. The CDR3 sequence is 14 residues long. CDR3 sequence: CASSSGGLDQPQHF. CDR3 sequence (DNA): TGCGCCAGCAGCTCCGGGGGGCTCGATCAGCCCCAGCATTTT.

The chain employs TRBV6-4 and TRBJ1-1, with D maybe TRBD1 (5 bases). The germline V gene has CDR1 MRHNA and CDR2 SNTAGT. This CDR3 is 14 amino acids long. V shed 8 bases and J shed 0 bases, with 13 bases lying between them. In DNA form, the CDR3 reads TGTGCCAGCCTCGGGTGGGGGTTGAACACTGAAGCTTTCTTT. Its translation: CASLGWGLNTEAFF.

This clone was observed a single time. The rearrangement joins TRBV15 to TRBJ1-1; D unclear. The CDR3 is made up of 17 amino acids. Looked up from germline, CDR1 is LNHNV and CDR2 is YYDKDF (reference sequence). Trimming stripped 1 base from V and 2 bases from J, with 17 bases between. The CDR3 DNA reads TGTGCCACCAGCAGAGCTTTCGGGGAGGGCGTCAACACTGAAGCTTTCTTT. It codes for CATSRAFGEGVNTEAFF.

The gene calls are TRBV6-1 and TRBJ2-3; 11 positions match TRBD2. The CDR3 covers 15 residues. Unmatched junction bases numbered 9, after V lost 7 bases and J lost 6 bases. Per the germline V gene, CDR1 is MNHNS and CDR2 is SASEGT. The CDR3 sequence: CASTGIAGGGDTQYF. CDR3 nucleotides: TGTGCCAGCACAGGAATAGCGGGAGGGGGGGATACGCAGTATTTT.

For the CDR3, the DNA is TGCAGCGTTGATGGTTTAGGGGCGAACACTGAAGCTTTCTTT. Translated: CSVDGLGANTEAFF. The V and J genes are TRBV29-1 and TRBJ1-1, with D tentatively TRBD1 (5 bases). CDR3 length equals 14 residues. With 3 bases removed from V and 1 base from J, the gap between germline ends came to 12 bases. Germline assignment: CDR1 SQVTM and CDR2 ANQGSEA. The entire variable domain, with the rest obtained from reference TRBV29-1 and TRBJ1-1, is as follows: SAVISQKPSRDICQRGTSLTIQCQVDSQVTMMFWYRQQPGQSLTLIATANQGSEATYESGFVIDKFPISRPNLTFSTLTVSNMSPEDSSIYLCSVDGLGANTEAFFGQGTRLTVV.

V and J are TRBV7-8 and TRBJ2-7, with 10 bases fitting TRBD2. There are 17 residues in the CDR3. Germline CDR1 is SGHVS and CDR2 is FQNEAQ. The J segment lost 0 bases and the V segment lost 2 bases, leaving 7 bases of the junction unmatched. The CDR3 region is CASSLPLGLAASYEQYF. CDR3 nucleotides: TGTGCCAGCAGCTTACCCCTCGGACTAGCGGCCTCCTACGAGCAGTACTTC.

The chain recombines TRBV7-6 with TRBJ2-1; maybe TRBD1 (6 bases). The V gene lost 2 bases and the J gene lost 7 bases, with 15 bases spanning the gap. The CDR3 has 15 residues. Germline CDR1 and CDR2: SGHVS and FNYEAQ. The CDR3 nucleotides are TGTGCCAGCAGCTTATGGACAGTAGGCGCAAATGAGCAGTTCTTC. Encoded protein: CASSLWTVGANEQFF.

The rearrangement links TRBV27 to TRBJ2-7; D is undetermined. CDR1 is MNHEY, CDR2 SMNVEV, per germline (reference sequence). The V and J ends lost 5 bases and 0 bases respectively, with 8 bases between them. The CDR3 is made up of 13 amino acids. The CDR3 protein is CASSNLVSYEQYF. CDR3 DNA: TGTGCCAGCAGTAACCTCGTCTCCTACGAGCAGTACTTC.

The gene calls are TRBV5-4 and TRBJ2-7; D might be TRBD1 or TRBD2, each matching 5 bases. Germline CDR1 is SGHNT and CDR2 is YYREEE (reference sequence). The CDR3 spans 14 residues. V was trimmed by 5 bases and J by 0 bases, leaving 12 bases between them. CDR3 protein: CASRTGRSSYEQYF. The CDR3 DNA follows: TGTGCCAGCAGGACGGGGCGAAGCTCCTACGAGCAGTACTTC.

This chain joins TRBV28 and TRBJ2-1; 12 nucleotides align to TRBD2. Trimming cost V 5 bases and J 9 bases; bases outside gene matches: 5. This CDR3 is built from 14 residues. Germline V lookup: CDR1 MDHEN, CDR2 SYDVKM. CDR3 in amino acids: CASSPRTSGTEQFF. The CDR3 nucleotides are TGTGCCAGCAGTCCGCGGACTAGCGGGACTGAGCAGTTCTTC.